This is a list of T cell receptor beta chains from one sample in a study of shared clonotypes between healthy human individuals. The protocol was immunoSEQ multiplex PCR, while the TCRdb copy is restricted to in-frame clones and leaves out a portion. The data contain roughly 700,000 clones, 80% to 95% of them singletons. The sample consisted of memory CD8+ T cells from PBMCs. The source is a man aged 18 to 29 in good health. Some clones in this sample may be carry-over from other donors' samples. Each CDR3 is given with its conserved first and last residue. Fields, in order: CDR3 DNA, CDR3 protein, clone size, J gene, D gene, V gene. D genes are given only for firm matches. Part of the rows lack a size; the others show once, few, many or a class for expanded clones.

CDR3nt: TGTGCCAGCAGTTTGCTAGGGACTAGCGGAGGGGAGACCCAGTACTTC
CDR3aa: CASSLLGTSGGETQYF
abundance: NA
j_gene: TRBJ2-5
d_gene: TRBD2
v_gene: TRBV27

CDR3nt: TGTGCCAGCAGCGTAGGGGGCTTTGGGTCCTACGAGCAGTACTTC
CDR3aa: CASSVGGFGSYEQYF
abundance: NA
j_gene: TRBJ2-7
d_gene: NA
v_gene: TRBV9

CDR3nt: TGTGCCAGCAGTCCTACGGATACCTACGAGCAGTACTTC
CDR3aa: CASSPTDTYEQYF
abundance: NA
j_gene: TRBJ2-7
d_gene: NA
v_gene: TRBV27

CDR3nt: TGTGCCAGCAGCTTGCAAAGCGCCCCCTTCTACGAGCAGTACTTC
CDR3aa: CASSLQSAPFYEQYF
abundance: NA
j_gene: TRBJ2-7
d_gene: NA
v_gene: TRBV5-6

CDR3nt: TGTGCCAGCAGCTTACCCCGGGGGCTCGACGAGCAGTACTTC
CDR3aa: CASSLPRGLDEQYF
abundance: NA
j_gene: TRBJ2-7
d_gene: NA
v_gene: TRBV7-9

CDR3nt: TGTGCCAGCAGCTCGCCGGACAGGGGTCGGTACAATGAGCAGTTCTTC
CDR3aa: CASSSPDRGRYNEQFF
abundance: NA
j_gene: TRBJ2-1
d_gene: TRBD1
v_gene: TRBV11-3

CDR3nt: TGCGCCACACAACAGGGGAGGGGGAACACTGAAGCTTTCTTT
CDR3aa: CATQQGRGNTEAFF
abundance: NA
j_gene: TRBJ1-1
d_gene: TRBD1
v_gene: TRBV4-1

CDR3nt: TGTGCCAGCAGTTTTTTGGTCGGGGGTCACAGGGAGCAGTTCTTC
CDR3aa: CASSFLVGGHREQFF
abundance: NA
j_gene: TRBJ2-1
d_gene: NA
v_gene: TRBV27

CDR3nt: TGTGCCAGCAGTGAGTGGTTGGGCAATCAGCCCCAGCATTTT
CDR3aa: CASSEWLGNQPQHF
abundance: NA
j_gene: TRBJ1-5
d_gene: NA
v_gene: TRBV6-1

CDR3nt: TGCGCCAGCAGCCCTGGGGACACGATTAATGAAAAACTGTTTTTT
CDR3aa: CASSPGDTINEKLFF
abundance: NA
j_gene: TRBJ1-4
d_gene: NA
v_gene: TRBV4-1

CDR3nt: TGCGCCAGCAGTTATGCAGCTCAAGCCTACGAGCAGTACTTC
CDR3aa: CASSYAAQAYEQYF
abundance: NA
j_gene: TRBJ2-7
d_gene: NA
v_gene: TRBV4-3

CDR3nt: TGTGCCAGCAGTTTCCTAGGGGGAACTGAAGCTTTCTTT
CDR3aa: CASSFLGGTEAFF
abundance: NA
j_gene: TRBJ1-1
d_gene: NA
v_gene: TRBV27

CDR3nt: TGTGCCAGCAGACCCGCACAGGGGCGCGAGCAGTACTTC
CDR3aa: CASRPAQGREQYF
abundance: NA
j_gene: TRBJ2-7
d_gene: TRBD1
v_gene: TRBV28

CDR3nt: TGTGCCACCGCGGGTGGAGGGGTGGGTACCAATCAGCCCCAGCATTTT
CDR3aa: CATAGGGVGTNQPQHF
abundance: NA
j_gene: TRBJ1-5
d_gene: NA
v_gene: TRBV27

CDR3nt: TGTGCCTGGACCCCAGTAGTCAGGGGAAAAGAGACCCAGTACTTC
CDR3aa: CAWTPVVRGKETQYF
abundance: NA
j_gene: TRBJ2-5
d_gene: NA
v_gene: TRBV30

CDR3nt: TGCGCCAGCAGCCAATGGAGGGGGAGGGCCTCGTACAATGAGCAGTTCTTC
CDR3aa: CASSQWRGRASYNEQFF
abundance: NA
j_gene: TRBJ2-1
d_gene: NA
v_gene: TRBV4-1

CDR3nt: TGTGCCAGCAGTTTAGCGGGTTTTTGGAATGAGCAGTTCTTC
CDR3aa: CASSLAGFWNEQFF
abundance: NA
j_gene: TRBJ2-1
d_gene: TRBD2
v_gene: TRBV25-1

CDR3nt: TGTGCCAGCAGCGCCGGACGGTATGGCTACACCTTC
CDR3aa: CASSAGRYGYTF
abundance: NA
j_gene: TRBJ1-2
d_gene: NA
v_gene: TRBV5-4

CDR3nt: TGCGCCAGCAGCCATAGGACAGGGGGGCCAGATACGCAGTATTTT
CDR3aa: CASSHRTGGPDTQYF
abundance: NA
j_gene: TRBJ2-3
d_gene: TRBD1
v_gene: TRBV4-1

CDR3nt: TGTGCCAGCAGATCCAGGCTCAGGGGCGGATACGAGCAGTACTTC
CDR3aa: CASRSRLRGGYEQYF
abundance: NA
j_gene: TRBJ2-7
d_gene: NA
v_gene: TRBV13

CDR3nt: TGCGCCAGCAGCTCGTCCCAGTTGGGGACTAGTAAAACTCTAGCCAAAAACATTCAGTACTTC
CDR3aa: CASSSSQLGTSKTLAKNIQYF
abundance: NA
j_gene: TRBJ2-4
d_gene: TRBD2
v_gene: TRBV5-1

CDR3nt: TGTGCCAGCAGTAGCAGGACAGACTATGGCTACACCTTC
CDR3aa: CASSSRTDYGYTF
abundance: NA
j_gene: TRBJ1-2
d_gene: NA
v_gene: TRBV27

CDR3nt: TGCGCCAGCAGTCGAGGGGCCTCCTACGAGCAGTACTTC
CDR3aa: CASSRGASYEQYF
abundance: NA
j_gene: TRBJ2-7
d_gene: NA
v_gene: TRBV4-1

CDR3nt: TGTGCCACCATGATCCGGGACAGGGGTAACTATGGCTACACCTTC
CDR3aa: CATMIRDRGNYGYTF
abundance: NA
j_gene: TRBJ1-2
d_gene: TRBD1
v_gene: TRBV2

CDR3nt: TGTGCCAGCAGTTTTGCCGGGGAGCTGTTTTTT
CDR3aa: CASSFAGELFF
abundance: NA
j_gene: TRBJ2-2
d_gene: NA
v_gene: TRBV27

CDR3nt: TGTGCCAGCAGTTCTGGGACTAGCGGTCAGGGGTATGAGCAGTTCTTC
CDR3aa: CASSSGTSGQGYEQFF
abundance: NA
j_gene: TRBJ2-1
d_gene: TRBD2
v_gene: TRBV27

CDR3nt: TGTGCCAGCTCCAGGACAGGGAGGGATGAGCAGTTCTTC
CDR3aa: CASSRTGRDEQFF
abundance: NA
j_gene: TRBJ2-1
d_gene: NA
v_gene: TRBV18

CDR3nt: TGTGCCAGCAGCCAGACCCTGGATTTAATTGAGCAGTACTTC
CDR3aa: CASSQTLDLIEQYF
abundance: NA
j_gene: TRBJ2-7
d_gene: NA
v_gene: TRBV7-9

CDR3nt: TGTGCCAGCAGCACCCCCCGGGACAGGGGAAACGACCGGGCCTATGGCTACACCTTC
CDR3aa: CASSTPRDRGNDRAYGYTF
abundance: NA
j_gene: TRBJ1-2
d_gene: TRBD1
v_gene: TRBV9

CDR3nt: TGTGCCAGCATTCCGGGACAGGGGCCTTACGAGCAGTACTTC
CDR3aa: CASIPGQGPYEQYF
abundance: NA
j_gene: TRBJ2-7
d_gene: TRBD1
v_gene: TRBV2

CDR3nt: TGTGCCAGCAGTCGCGGGAGGACTCTCTACAATGAGCAGTTCTTC
CDR3aa: CASSRGRTLYNEQFF
abundance: NA
j_gene: TRBJ2-1
d_gene: TRBD2
v_gene: TRBV6-5

CDR3nt: TGCGCCAGCAGCCAGACCCCCGTAGGATCTTTCTCCTACGAGCAGTACTTC
CDR3aa: CASSQTPVGSFSYEQYF
abundance: NA
j_gene: TRBJ2-7
d_gene: NA
v_gene: TRBV4-1

CDR3nt: TGTGCCAGCAGCCGTCCGGGGAAAGGGCAAAATGAGCAGTTCTTC
CDR3aa: CASSRPGKGQNEQFF
abundance: NA
j_gene: TRBJ2-1
d_gene: NA
v_gene: TRBV7-9

CDR3nt: TGTGCCAGCAGTTTCGCCCACAGGGGGAACACTGAAGCTTTCTTT
CDR3aa: CASSFAHRGNTEAFF
abundance: NA
j_gene: TRBJ1-1
d_gene: TRBD1
v_gene: TRBV28

CDR3nt: TGTGCCAGCAGCGTAGCGGGGGGACTAGCGGGAGTTGCATACAATGAGCAGTTCTTC
CDR3aa: CASSVAGGLAGVAYNEQFF
abundance: NA
j_gene: TRBJ2-1
d_gene: TRBD2
v_gene: TRBV11-2

CDR3nt: TGTGCCAGCAGACCTACAGGGGCCGTCTCTGGAAACACCATATATTTT
CDR3aa: CASRPTGAVSGNTIYF
abundance: NA
j_gene: TRBJ1-3
d_gene: TRBD1
v_gene: TRBV27

CDR3nt: TGCGCCAGCAGCACATATGGAGCAGGGCCGGAGACCCAGTACTTC
CDR3aa: CASSTYGAGPETQYF
abundance: NA
j_gene: TRBJ2-5
d_gene: NA
v_gene: TRBV5-1

CDR3nt: TGTGCCAGCAGCCTCCCCGGGACTAGCGGGAGTTGGGAGACCCAGTACTTC
CDR3aa: CASSLPGTSGSWETQYF
abundance: NA
j_gene: TRBJ2-5
d_gene: TRBD2
v_gene: TRBV5-6

CDR3nt: TGTGCCAGCAGCCAAGAGTTAGCCAAAAACATTCAGTACTTC
CDR3aa: CASSQELAKNIQYF
abundance: few
j_gene: TRBJ2-4
d_gene: NA
v_gene: TRBV6-1

CDR3nt: TGCGCCAGCAGCGTCCGGGACAGCTACGAGCAGTACTTC
CDR3aa: CASSVRDSYEQYF
abundance: NA
j_gene: TRBJ2-7
d_gene: TRBD1
v_gene: TRBV4-1

CDR3nt: TGTGCCAGCAGCGCGTGGGTAGGACCGGGATTAGATGGCTACACCTTC
CDR3aa: CASSAWVGPGLDGYTF
abundance: once
j_gene: TRBJ1-2
d_gene: NA
v_gene: TRBV9

CDR3nt: TGTGCTAGTGGTTTGGTATTGGGGAACCAGGCCTACGAGCAGTACTTC
CDR3aa: CASGLVLGNQAYEQYF
abundance: NA
j_gene: TRBJ2-7
d_gene: NA
v_gene: TRBV12-5

CDR3nt: TGCGCCAGCAGCAATCGAGCGGGAAAGAACACCGGGGAGCTGTTTTTT
CDR3aa: CASSNRAGKNTGELFF
abundance: NA
j_gene: TRBJ2-2
d_gene: TRBD2
v_gene: TRBV4-1

CDR3nt: TGTGCCAGCGCCAGAATAGGGGATAGCAATCAGCCCCAGCATTTT
CDR3aa: CASARIGDSNQPQHF
abundance: NA
j_gene: TRBJ1-5
d_gene: NA
v_gene: TRBV27

CDR3nt: TGTGCCAGCAGCCAGCGGGGAGCCTCGATATGGGGTTTCACCTTC
CDR3aa: CASSQRGASIWGFTF
abundance: NA
j_gene: TRBJ1-2
d_gene: NA
v_gene: TRBV7-6

CDR3nt: TGTGCCAGCACCAATCTAGCGGGAGGGGTCCACGAGCAGTACTTC
CDR3aa: CASTNLAGGVHEQYF
abundance: few
j_gene: TRBJ2-7
d_gene: TRBD2
v_gene: TRBV11-2

CDR3nt: TGTGCCAGCAGCTTAGCGTCGGGCCAGTACTACGAGCAGTACTTC
CDR3aa: CASSLASGQYYEQYF
abundance: NA
j_gene: TRBJ2-7
d_gene: NA
v_gene: TRBV7-8

CDR3nt: TGCAGCGTTGTGGGTGGACAGAGGGATCGGAACGAGCAGTACTTC
CDR3aa: CSVVGGQRDRNEQYF
abundance: NA
j_gene: TRBJ2-7
d_gene: NA
v_gene: TRBV29-1

CDR3nt: TGTGCCAGCAGCTTATGGGCAGAAGAGACCCAGTACTTC
CDR3aa: CASSLWAEETQYF
abundance: NA
j_gene: TRBJ2-5
d_gene: NA
v_gene: TRBV11-2

CDR3nt: TGTGCCAGTAGTATACGAGGGGTTTACGAGCAGTACTTC
CDR3aa: CASSIRGVYEQYF
abundance: NA
j_gene: TRBJ2-7
d_gene: NA
v_gene: TRBV19

CDR3nt: TGTGCCAGCAGCGTATCTCCAGGGGGTAATAACTATGGCTACACCTTC
CDR3aa: CASSVSPGGNNYGYTF
abundance: NA
j_gene: TRBJ1-2
d_gene: TRBD1
v_gene: TRBV9

CDR3nt: TGTGCCAGCAGCGAAGGGGGGGTTAGGCAGCCCCAGCATTTT
CDR3aa: CASSEGGVRQPQHF
abundance: NA
j_gene: TRBJ1-5
d_gene: NA
v_gene: TRBV7-9

CDR3nt: TGTGCCAGCAGCTTTAGGACAGGCGATCAAGAGACCCAGTACTTC
CDR3aa: CASSFRTGDQETQYF
abundance: NA
j_gene: TRBJ2-5
d_gene: TRBD1
v_gene: TRBV7-9